These 17 T cell receptor beta chains were sequenced from one sample in a study of response to subunit inactivated influenza vaccine. Using its own MiXCR run on the RT-PCR reads, TCRdb lists one record per CDR3 protein. This table has hundreds of thousands of distinct CDR3 sequences, about 14% appearing once. Sequencing used PBMCs from blood, obtained less than 15 days before vaccination. These TCRs come from a man aged 45-65 years who received an inactivated influenza vaccine.

J is TRBJ2-5 and V is TRBV5-1; no firm D call. V was trimmed by 1 base and J by 4 bases, leaving 11 bases between them. CDR3 size: 14 residues. Germline V CDR1 and CDR2: SGHRS, YFSETQ. The chain's CDR3 is CASSLTLGIETQYF. The CDR3 coding sequence is TGCGCCAGCAGCTTGACCCTCGGTATAGAGACCCAGTACTTC.

In its sample, this clonotype was seen a few times. The V gene is TRBV7-9, the J gene TRBJ2-6, with unresolved D. The germline CDR1 and CDR2 sequences are SEHNR and FQNEAQ (reference sequence). Trimming took 2 bases from V and 0 from J, leaving 11 bases between them. The CDR3 contains 17 residues. The CDR3 DNA follows: TGTGCCAGCAGCTTACGGTTTTCAAGCTCTGGGGCCAACGTCCTGACTTTC. Residues: CASSLRFSSSGANVLTF.

This clonotype was detected only a few times. V is TRBV14 and J is TRBJ1-1; D remains ambiguous. Germline V gene data show CDR1 as SGHDN and CDR2 as FVKESK. V was shortened by 0 bases and J by 0 bases, with 8 bases between the two germline ends. The CDR3 consists of 15 residues. The CDR3 region is CASSQEMILNTEAFF. CDR3 in DNA: TGTGCCAGCAGCCAAGAAATGATATTGAACACTGAAGCTTTCTTT.

This clonotype was counted only a few times. V and J are TRBV21-1 and TRBJ1-2. TRBV21-1 is deemed a pseudogene. This CDR3 is built from 11 residues. CDR3 in amino acids: CASSKVRGYTF. The CDR3 nucleotides are TGTGCCAGCAGCAAAGTTCGTGGCTACACCTTC.

The chain employs TRBV29-1 and TRBJ2-1, with 11 bases matching TRBD2. Per germline, CDR1 SQVTM and CDR2 ANQGSEA. CDR3 length equals 14 residues. Trimming at V came to 4 bases and at J to 3 bases, leaving 2 bases not matched to a gene. The CDR3: CSVGTSGHYNEQFF. DNA for the CDR3: TGCAGCGTTGGGACTAGCGGGCACTACAATGAGCAGTTCTTC.

This clonotype was found a few times. The chain uses TRBV25-1 and TRBJ2-5; maybe TRBD1 (5 bases). This CDR3 contains 15 residues. The germline V gene encodes CDR1 MGHDK and CDR2 SYGVNS. V was clipped by 1 base and J by 3 bases, with 12 bases between them. The CDR3: CASSEFGGREETQYF. In DNA, the CDR3 is TGTGCCAGCAGTGAATTTGGTGGCAGGGAAGAGACCCAGTACTTC.

To note about this clonotype: The junction differs from germline at one of its ends, possibly a read error. CDR3 sequence: CASSSGQPEKIF. In nucleotides, the CDR3 is TGTGCCAGCAGCTCTGGACAGCCCGAGAAGATCTTC. The chain joins TRBV7-9 to TRBJ2-1; tentatively, D is TRBD1 (6 bases). This CDR3 has 12 amino acids. Germline CDR1 SEHNR, CDR2 FQNEAQ (reference sequence).

Ten or more counts support this clonotype. This rearrangement joins TRBV28 to TRBJ2-1; 7 bases are shared with TRBD2. V trimming: 8 bases; J trimming: 0 bases; junction bases outside the gene matches: 4. Germline assignment: CDR1 MDHEN and CDR2 SYDVKM. This CDR3 is 14 amino acids long. CDR3 nucleotides: TGTGCCAGCGTGGGCGGGAGCTCCTACAATGAGCAGTTCTTC. Protein sequence: CASVGGSSYNEQFF.

This clonotype has just a few counts. The rearrangement joins TRBV5-4 to TRBJ2-1; 8 positions match TRBD2. The CDR3 spans 15 residues. CDR1 SGHNT and CDR2 YYREEE come from the germline V gene (reference sequence). V lost 4 bases, J lost 8 bases, and 11 bases stayed unmatched. The CDR3 DNA follows: TGTGCCAGCAGCGCGACTAGCGAAAGAGGCGATGAGCAGTTCTTC. Amino acid sequence: CASSATSERGDEQFF.

The chain carries TRBV5-1 and TRBJ1-1, with 8 nucleotides matching TRBD1. The CDR3 sequence is 13 residues long. Germline CDR1 reads SGHRS; CDR2 reads YFSETQ. V trimming: 3 bases; J trimming: 6 bases; junction bases outside the gene matches: 4. CDR3 nucleotides: TGCGCCAGCAGCTACCAGGGGGCCTCTGAAGCTTTCTTT. Its translation is CASSYQGASEAFF. Full variable domain (outside the CDR3, taken from reference TRBV5-1 and TRBJ1-1): KAGVTQTPRYLIKTRGQQVTLSCSPISGHRSVSWYQQTPGQGLQFLFEYFSETQRNKGNFPGRFSGRQFSNSRSEMNVSTLELGDSALYLCASSYQGASEAFFGQGTRLTVV.

This clonotype was seen at least ten times. This chain connects TRBV28 to TRBJ1-1; D is unclear. CDR3 length: 13 amino acids. Trimming left V 8 bases short and J 4 bases short, with 14 bases between. In germline, CDR1 is MDHEN, CDR2 SYDVKM. This chain's CDR3 is CASGAPWVTEAFF. The CDR3 DNA reads TGTGCCAGCGGTGCCCCTTGGGTCACTGAAGCTTTCTTT.

This clonotype was observed a few times. The genes are TRBV19 and TRBJ2-3; no clear D. The CDR3 covers 12 residues. Trimming removed 5 bases at V and 6 bases at J, with 9 bases between. Germline V CDR1 and CDR2: LNHDA, SQIVND (reference sequence). This CDR3 reads CASSLPGDTQYF. CDR3 coding DNA: TGTGCCAGTAGTCTCCCTGGGGATACGCAGTATTTT.

The chain uses TRBV11-2 and TRBJ2-7, with a tentative D call TRBD1 (7 bases). The V gene's germline CDR1 is SGHAT and CDR2 FQNNGV. This CDR3 spans 13 amino acids. V lost 5 bases to trimming and J lost 5 bases, with 13 bases between them. The CDR3 here is CASSGRTGDEQYF. The CDR3 bases are TGTGCCAGCAGCGGGAGGACAGGCGACGAGCAGTACTTC.

V usage is TRBV9 and J usage is TRBJ2-1; perhaps TRBD1 as D (5 bases). Germline CDR1 SGDLS, CDR2 YYNGEE. This CDR3 has 16 amino acids. The V and J ends lost 1 base and 0 bases respectively, with 11 bases between them. CDR3 DNA: TGTGCCAGCAGCGTATCTTCCGACAGCTCCTACAATGAGCAGTTCTTC. Its translation: CASSVSSDSSYNEQFF.

The chain joins TRBV14 to TRBJ2-1, with 9 bases identical to TRBD2. This CDR3 has 21 residues. Trimming took 3 bases from V and 0 from J; bases not matched to a gene: 18. The germline V gene encodes CDR1 SGHDN and CDR2 FVKESK. CDR3 coding DNA: TGTGCCAGCAGCCACGCTAGCGGGATCACAACTTGGTTGGGCTCCTACAATGAGCAGTTCTTC. Translated, it gives CASSHASGITTWLGSYNEQFF.

This chain links TRBV7-2 with TRBJ2-5; D not resolved. Germline V CDR1 and CDR2: SGHTA, FQGNSA. This CDR3 is 13 amino acids long. With 5 bases removed from V and 5 bases from J, the gap between germline ends came to 12 bases. The CDR3 protein is CASSTRVGETQYF. CDR3 bases: TGTGCCAGCAGCACAAGGGTAGGGGAGACCCAGTACTTC.

The V and J genes are TRBV5-1 and TRBJ2-7, with TRBD1 matching over 9 bases. Germline loops: CDR1 SGHRS, CDR2 YFSETQ. V lost 8 bases, J lost 4 bases, and 7 bases stayed unmatched. The CDR3 runs to 13 residues. CDR3 sequence: CASGRDREYEQYF. DNA of the CDR3: TGCGCCAGTGGAAGGGACAGGGAGTACGAGCAGTACTTC.